A selection of T cell receptor beta chains follows, all from one sample in a study of blood T cell repertoires in COVID-19. This table comes from immunoSEQ multiplex PCR, and its TCRdb copy is limited to in-frame clones, with some not included. The data contain about half a million clones, 70% to 90% of them seen just once; the ten biggest clones take up around 7.9%. Material: PBMCs or T cells enriched from blood (not recorded which). The receptors originated from a woman aged 55-69 years who had recovered from COVID-19. CDR3s include the opening cysteine and the closing phenylalanine or tryptophan. A D gene is named only where the DNA matches it firmly. Expanded clones get a size class; other rows say once, few or many, or leave the size out.

v_gene: TRBV28; abundance: NA; d_gene: TRBD1; j_gene: TRBJ1-6; CDR3aa: CASLWSSGTGGSPLHF; CDR3nt: TGTGCCAGCCTATGGAGCTCCGGGACAGGAGGTTCACCCCTCCACTTT
v_gene: TRBV19; abundance: NA; d_gene: NA; j_gene: TRBJ1-5; CDR3aa: CASSGQLGNQPQHF; CDR3nt: TGTGCCAGTAGTGGACAGTTGGGCAATCAGCCCCAGCATTTT
v_gene: TRBV7-2; abundance: NA; d_gene: NA; j_gene: TRBJ1-2; CDR3aa: CASSFGGGEHGYTF; CDR3nt: TGTGCCAGCAGCTTCGGAGGGGGGGAGCATGGCTACACCTTC
v_gene: TRBV27; abundance: once; d_gene: NA; j_gene: TRBJ1-1; CDR3aa: CASSFSGRGNTEAFF; CDR3nt: TGTGCCAGCAGTTTCTCCGGTCGGGGGAACACTGAAGCTTTCTTT
v_gene: TRBV5-1; abundance: NA; d_gene: TRBD1; j_gene: TRBJ2-2; CDR3aa: CASSIGQGGTGELFF; CDR3nt: TGCGCCAGCAGCATAGGACAGGGGGGCACCGGGGAGCTGTTTTTT
v_gene: TRBV6-5; abundance: once; d_gene: NA; j_gene: TRBJ2-2; CDR3aa: CASTWGHTGELFF; CDR3nt: TGTGCCAGCACCTGGGGGCACACCGGGGAGCTGTTTTTT
v_gene: TRBV10-1; abundance: NA; d_gene: NA; j_gene: TRBJ1-2; CDR3aa: CASSPVFNYGYTF; CDR3nt: TGCGCCAGCAGTCCGGTTTTTAACTATGGCTACACCTTC
v_gene: TRBV13; abundance: NA; d_gene: NA; j_gene: TRBJ1-1; CDR3aa: CASSLQVVDTEAFF; CDR3nt: TGTGCCAGCAGCTTACAGGTGGTAGACACTGAAGCTTTCTTT
v_gene: TRBV9; abundance: once; d_gene: TRBD1; j_gene: TRBJ1-3; CDR3aa: CASSPQLRQGGTGNTIYF; CDR3nt: TGTGCCAGCAGCCCCCAACTCCGACAGGGGGGGACTGGAAACACCATATATTTT
v_gene: TRBV28; abundance: NA; d_gene: TRBD1; j_gene: TRBJ1-1; CDR3aa: CASSPEMTGSAEAFF; CDR3nt: TGTGCCAGCAGCCCCGAAATGACAGGGTCCGCTGAAGCTTTCTTT
v_gene: TRBV12-3/TRBV12-4; abundance: NA; d_gene: NA; j_gene: TRBJ1-3; CDR3aa: CASRTASGNTIYF; CDR3nt: TGTGCCAGCCGGACAGCCTCTGGAAACACCATATATTTT
v_gene: TRBV18; abundance: NA; d_gene: TRBD2; j_gene: TRBJ2-3; CDR3aa: CASSPPGLAGGTDTQYF; CDR3nt: TGTGCCAGCTCACCCCCGGGACTAGCGGGCGGCACAGATACGCAGTATTTT
v_gene: TRBV5-5; abundance: NA; d_gene: NA; j_gene: TRBJ1-2; CDR3aa: CASSLVGLNYGYTF; CDR3nt: TGTGCCAGCAGCTTGGTGGGGCTTAACTATGGCTACACCTTC
v_gene: TRBV7-2; abundance: NA; d_gene: NA; j_gene: TRBJ2-5; CDR3aa: CASSLNQRDIQETQYF; CDR3nt: TGTGCCAGCAGCTTAAATCAACGGGACATCCAAGAGACCCAGTACTTC
v_gene: TRBV10-1; abundance: NA; d_gene: NA; j_gene: TRBJ2-6; CDR3aa: CASTPGGAGANVLTF; CDR3nt: TGCGCCAGCACCCCTGGGGGGGCCGGGGCCAACGTCCTGACTTTC
v_gene: TRBV25-1; abundance: NA; d_gene: TRBD1; j_gene: TRBJ1-1; CDR3aa: CASSAEDRGYMNTEAFF; CDR3nt: TGTGCCAGCAGTGCAGAGGACAGGGGTTACATGAACACTGAAGCTTTCTTT
v_gene: TRBV2; abundance: NA; d_gene: NA; j_gene: TRBJ1-1; CDR3aa: CASSSPDSFFLGTEAFF; CDR3nt: TGTGCCAGCAGTTCTCCGGACAGCTTCTTCTTGGGGACTGAAGCTTTCTTT
v_gene: TRBV5-6; abundance: NA; d_gene: TRBD1; j_gene: TRBJ2-2; CDR3aa: CASSWRRTGETGELFF; CDR3nt: TGTGCCAGCAGCTGGAGGCGGACAGGGGAAACCGGGGAGCTGTTTTTT
v_gene: TRBV12-2; abundance: NA; d_gene: NA; j_gene: TRBJ1-5; CDR3aa: CASRFAGGAVNQPQHF; CDR3nt: NA
v_gene: TRBV29-1; abundance: NA; d_gene: TRBD1; j_gene: TRBJ2-7; CDR3aa: CSASPGQGYEQYF; CDR3nt: TGCAGCGCTTCTCCGGGACAGGGGTACGAGCAGTACTTC
v_gene: TRBV9; abundance: few; d_gene: NA; j_gene: TRBJ1-1; CDR3aa: CASSAGDRNTEAFF; CDR3nt: TGTGCCAGCAGCGCAGGAGACAGAAACACTGAAGCTTTCTTT
v_gene: TRBV11-3; abundance: NA; d_gene: TRBD1; j_gene: TRBJ2-1; CDR3aa: CAILQGWGSYNEQFF; CDR3nt: TGTGCCATCCTACAGGGGTGGGGCTCCTACAATGAGCAGTTCTTC
v_gene: TRBV30; abundance: NA; d_gene: NA; j_gene: TRBJ2-3; CDR3aa: CAWSAQADTQYF; CDR3nt: TGTGCCTGGAGTGCTCAGGCAGATACGCAGTATTTT
v_gene: TRBV5-1; abundance: once; d_gene: NA; j_gene: TRBJ2-2; CDR3aa: CASNPRGGNTGELFF; CDR3nt: TGCGCTAGCAACCCCCGGGGTGGGAACACCGGGGAGCTGTTTTTT
v_gene: TRBV7-7; abundance: once; d_gene: NA; j_gene: TRBJ2-2; CDR3aa: CASSLTGGALNTGELFF; CDR3nt: TGTGCCAGCAGCTTGACGGGTGGGGCGCTGAACACCGGGGAGCTGTTTTTT
v_gene: TRBV15; abundance: NA; d_gene: NA; j_gene: TRBJ1-2; CDR3aa: CATSRGATGQGGYTF; CDR3nt: TGTGCCACCAGCAGAGGGGCTACAGGGCAGGGTGGCTACACCTTC
v_gene: TRBV19; abundance: NA; d_gene: TRBD2; j_gene: TRBJ2-1; CDR3aa: CASSIDLAGGREQFF; CDR3nt: TGTGCCAGTAGTATAGATCTAGCGGGGGGGCGCGAGCAGTTCTTC
v_gene: TRBV6-2/TRBV6-3; abundance: NA; d_gene: TRBD1; j_gene: TRBJ1-2; CDR3aa: CASSYPGQGARGYTF; CDR3nt: TGTGCCAGCAGTTACCCTGGACAGGGGGCGCGTGGCTACACCTTC
v_gene: TRBV11-3; abundance: NA; d_gene: TRBD1; j_gene: TRBJ1-1; CDR3aa: CASKEGRGQETEAFF; CDR3nt: TGTGCCAGCAAGGAAGGCAGGGGGCAGGAGACTGAAGCTTTCTTT
v_gene: TRBV28; abundance: NA; d_gene: TRBD1; j_gene: TRBJ2-2; CDR3aa: CASSLSLAGGTGELFF; CDR3nt: TGTGCCAGCAGTTTAAGCCTGGCAGGGGGAACCGGGGAGCTGTTTTTT
v_gene: TRBV5-5; abundance: once; d_gene: NA; j_gene: TRBJ1-1; CDR3aa: CASSLIGPYRFSTEAFF; CDR3nt: TGTGCCAGCAGCTTGATAGGGCCATACAGGTTTAGCACTGAAGCTTTCTTT
v_gene: TRBV12-3/TRBV12-4; abundance: NA; d_gene: NA; j_gene: TRBJ1-5; CDR3aa: CASSWTALEPQHF; CDR3nt: TGTGCCAGCAGTTGGACAGCTTTAGAGCCCCAGCATTTT
v_gene: TRBV6-5; abundance: NA; d_gene: NA; j_gene: TRBJ1-5; CDR3aa: CASRIDSKQPQHF; CDR3nt: TGTGCCAGCAGGATCGACAGCAAGCAGCCCCAGCATTTT
v_gene: TRBV11-2; abundance: NA; d_gene: TRBD1; j_gene: TRBJ1-5; CDR3aa: CASSLDSRTGPNQPQHF; CDR3nt: TGTGCCAGCAGCTTAGATAGCAGGACAGGCCCCAATCAGCCCCAGCATTTT
v_gene: TRBV7-7; abundance: NA; d_gene: TRBD1; j_gene: TRBJ1-1; CDR3aa: CASSLARQGTEAFF; CDR3nt: TGTGCCAGCAGCTTAGCGAGACAGGGGACTGAAGCTTTCTTT
v_gene: TRBV12-3/TRBV12-4; abundance: NA; d_gene: TRBD1; j_gene: TRBJ1-2; CDR3aa: CASSWTGNYGYTF; CDR3nt: TGTGCCAGCAGTTGGACAGGGAACTATGGCTACACCTTC
v_gene: TRBV18; abundance: NA; d_gene: TRBD1; j_gene: TRBJ2-3; CDR3aa: CASSPGDRKVGDTQYF; CDR3nt: TGTGCCAGCTCACCAGGGGACAGGAAGGTAGGGGATACGCAGTATTTT
v_gene: TRBV10-2; abundance: NA; d_gene: TRBD1; j_gene: TRBJ1-5; CDR3aa: CASGTGNQPQHF; CDR3nt: TGCGCCAGCGGGACAGGCAATCAGCCCCAGCATTTT
v_gene: TRBV21-1; abundance: NA; d_gene: NA; j_gene: TRBJ1-6; CDR3aa: CASSKRRRAYNSPLHF; CDR3nt: TGTGCCAGCAGCAAAAGACGCAGGGCTTATAATTCACCCCTCCACTTT
v_gene: TRBV5-6; abundance: once; d_gene: TRBD1; j_gene: TRBJ2-3; CDR3aa: CASSSEDRGTGTDTQYF; CDR3nt: TGTGCCAGCAGCTCCGAGGACAGGGGGACGGGCACAGATACGCAGTATTTT
v_gene: TRBV5-1; abundance: NA; d_gene: NA; j_gene: TRBJ2-7; CDR3aa: CASSLSSPGSYEQYF; CDR3nt: TGCGCCAGCAGCTTGTCGTCGCCCGGCTCCTACGAGCAGTACTTC
v_gene: TRBV19; abundance: NA; d_gene: NA; j_gene: TRBJ2-1; CDR3aa: CASSIGGSLTSEQFF; CDR3nt: TGTGCCAGTAGTATAGGCGGCTCTTTGACGAGTGAGCAGTTCTTC
v_gene: TRBV11-3; abundance: NA; d_gene: NA; j_gene: TRBJ2-7; CDR3aa: CASSPGVGGARDYEQYF; CDR3nt: TGTGCCAGCAGCCCGGGGGTCGGCGGGGCTAGGGACTACGAGCAGTACTTC
v_gene: TRBV7-2; abundance: NA; d_gene: TRBD1; j_gene: TRBJ1-2; CDR3aa: CASSVQGAGGYTF; CDR3nt: TGTGCCAGCAGCGTACAGGGGGCGGGTGGCTACACCTTC
v_gene: TRBV1; abundance: NA; d_gene: NA; j_gene: TRBJ1-5; CDR3aa: CTSSPGTPNQPQHF; CDR3nt: TGCACCAGCAGCCCGGGGACTCCAAATCAGCCCCAGCATTTT
v_gene: TRBV24-1; abundance: NA; d_gene: TRBD1; j_gene: TRBJ1-3; CDR3aa: CATSDTRTGRTGNTIYF; CDR3nt: TGTGCCACCAGTGACACCCGGACAGGGCGAACTGGAAACACCATATATTTT
v_gene: TRBV19; abundance: NA; d_gene: TRBD1; j_gene: TRBJ1-2; CDR3aa: CASSTGGLLYGYTF; CDR3nt: TGTGCCAGTAGTACAGGGGGCCTCCTGTATGGCTACACCTTC
v_gene: TRBV27; abundance: NA; d_gene: TRBD2; j_gene: TRBJ2-3; CDR3aa: CASSYLVAGGTDTQYF; CDR3nt: TGTGCCAGCAGTTACCTCGTTGCGGGGGGTACAGATACGCAGTATTTT
v_gene: TRBV2; abundance: NA; d_gene: NA; j_gene: TRBJ2-3; CDR3aa: CASYARRGAQTDTQYF; CDR3nt: TGTGCCAGCTATGCCAGACGGGGGGCGCAGACAGATACGCAGTATTTT
v_gene: TRBV3-1/TRBV3-2; abundance: NA; d_gene: NA; j_gene: TRBJ2-3; CDR3aa: CASSQVVLGQDTQYF; CDR3nt: TGTGCCAGCAGCCAAGTTGTACTGGGGCAAGATACGCAGTATTTT
v_gene: TRBV10-1; abundance: NA; d_gene: TRBD2; j_gene: TRBJ2-3; CDR3aa: CASSVGERGAADTQYF; CDR3nt: TGCGCCAGCAGTGTCGGGGAGCGGGGTGCCGCAGATACGCAGTATTTT
v_gene: TRBV10-3; abundance: NA; d_gene: NA; j_gene: TRBJ2-5; CDR3aa: CAISESVGQGQETQYF; CDR3nt: TGTGCCATCAGTGAGTCGGTAGGACAAGGCCAAGAGACCCAGTACTTC
v_gene: TRBV7-9; abundance: NA; d_gene: TRBD1; j_gene: TRBJ1-3; CDR3aa: CASSLPLTGTGNTIYF; CDR3nt: TGTGCCAGCAGCTTACCCCTGACAGGGACTGGAAACACCATATATTTT